This entry is about one T cell receptor beta chain. Its antigen is still unknown. This entry comes from a study of T cells in Graves' hyperthyroidism and ophthalmopathy. The trim removed 4 bases at V and 0 bases at J, leaving 3 bases unmatched. The germline gives CDR1 SQVTM, CDR2 ANQGSEA. This CDR3 contains 13 residues. Whole-study findings and limits: Ophthalmopathy could be told apart from stable hyperthyroidism with a 13 V-J model. The model identified upcoming ophthalmopathy a median approximately 6.4 months ahead of onset.

Reasons for excluding patients were uncontrolled infection, other autoimmune disease, pregnancy or lactation. TCR beta CDR3 sequences were amplified from RNA transcripts. The TCR CDR3 first-round RT-PCR relied on the HTBI primer set. Using its own MiXCR run on the multiplex PCR reads, TCRdb lists one record per CDR3 protein. The repertoire has under 350,000 distinct CDR3 sequences, about a sixth of them found once; the top ten carry 55% to 60%. The chain is built from TRBV29-1 and TRBJ2-7; 7 bases fit TRBD1. Sequencing was done on a sample of blood. This clonotype originated in a woman aged 55-69 years with Graves' ophthalmopathy. This CDR3 is CSVGWDSSYEQYF. DNA of the CDR3: TGCAGCGTTGGTTGGGACAGCTCCTACGAGCAGTACTTC.